The next 3 T cell receptor beta chains were all read from a single sample in a study of blood T cell repertoires in COVID-19. Sequenced by immunoSEQ multiplex PCR; TCRdb stores in-frame clones only, minus some. The sample has about 98,000 clones, about 80% seen once. Sequencing was performed on peripheral blood. These TCRs come from a man aged 55 to 70 with acute or convalescent COVID-19.

The J gene is TRBJ1-1, the V gene TRBV12-5; 12 bases align to TRBD1. The length of the CDR3 is 17 residues. Losses at the gene ends were 6 bases for V and 0 bases for J; bases not matched to a gene: 8. Germline V gene data show CDR1 as LGHNT and CDR2 as FRNRAP. CDR3 region: CASGPGQGALMNTEAFF. CDR3 bases: TGTGCTAGTGGGCCGGGACAGGGGGCTCTAATGAACACTGAAGCTTTCTTT.

The rearrangement links TRBV29-1 to TRBJ1-1; 11 nucleotides line up with TRBD1. CDR3 length: 14 amino acids. Germline V CDR1 and CDR2: SQVTM, ANQGSEA. The V and J ends lost 7 bases and 4 bases, in that order; junction bases with no gene match: 8. This CDR3 is CSAASGQGGTEAFF. The CDR3 DNA reads TGCAGCGCGGCCTCGGGACAGGGGGGCACTGAAGCTTTCTTT.

The chain uses TRBV5-6 and TRBJ1-2; TRBD1 agrees at 8 bases. The CDR3 is 14 amino acids. CDR1 and CDR2 from the germline V gene are SGHDT and YYEEEE. The V and J ends lost 5 bases and 4 bases, in that order; junction bases with no gene match: 7. The CDR3 region has the DNA TGTGCCAGCAGAATACAGGGGGTTGGCTATGGCTACACCTTC. It encodes CASRIQGVGYGYTF.